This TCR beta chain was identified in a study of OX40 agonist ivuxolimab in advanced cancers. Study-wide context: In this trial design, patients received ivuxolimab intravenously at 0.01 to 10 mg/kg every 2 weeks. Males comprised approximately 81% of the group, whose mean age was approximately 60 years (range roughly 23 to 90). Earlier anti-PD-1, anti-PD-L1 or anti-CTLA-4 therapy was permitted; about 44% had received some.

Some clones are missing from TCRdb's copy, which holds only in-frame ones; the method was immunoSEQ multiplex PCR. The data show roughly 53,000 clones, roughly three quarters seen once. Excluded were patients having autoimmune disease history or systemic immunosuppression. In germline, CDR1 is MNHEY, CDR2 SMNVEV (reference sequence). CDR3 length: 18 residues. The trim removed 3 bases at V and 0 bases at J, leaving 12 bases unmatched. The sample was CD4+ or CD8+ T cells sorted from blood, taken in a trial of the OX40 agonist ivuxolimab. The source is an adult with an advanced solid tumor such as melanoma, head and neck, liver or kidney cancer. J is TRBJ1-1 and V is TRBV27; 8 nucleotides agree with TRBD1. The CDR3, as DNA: TGTGCCAGCAGTTTGTCTGTCCACAGGGGGAACATGAACACTGAAGCTTTCTTT. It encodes CASSLSVHRGNMNTEAFF.